The present entry profiles one TCR beta chain with its context. Some clones are missing from TCRdb's copy, which holds only in-frame ones; the method was immunoSEQ multiplex PCR. The table shows roughly 180,000 clones, with approximately 94% occurring only once. Per the germline V gene, CDR1 is MNHNS and CDR2 is SASEGT. V was pared by 2 bases and J by 3 bases, with 5 bases of the junction left unmatched. This CDR3 has 16 residues. These data are taken from a study of T cell responses to AZD1222 COVID-19 vaccine. The rearrangement uses TRBV6-1 and TRBJ2-7; 12 bases are shared with TRBD2. This specimen was peripheral blood, taken on day 0 of AZD1222 vaccination. The sequence came from an adult in good health. CDR3 DNA sequence: TGTGCCAGCAGTGAAAGGGGACTAGCGGGCTTCTACGAGCAGTACTTC. Protein sequence: CASSERGLAGFYEQYF.